The source of this T cell receptor beta chain is a study of naive and memory T cell subsets. Both TRBC1 and TRBC2 were covered by a beta constant-region primer of two equimolar oligonucleotides. Ligated cDNA was amplified by four rounds of PCR with nested alpha and beta constant-region primers and SP2. TCRdb re-called the UMI-ligation and nested PCR reads through MiXCR, storing one row per CDR3 protein. Seen here are around 110,000 distinct CDR3 sequences, just over 35% observed once, and the top ten hold approximately 0.9%. This CDR3 contains 12 residues. Trimming took off 2 bases at V and 3 bases at J, with 6 bases between the two ends. CDR1 and CDR2 from the germline V gene are SQVTM and ANQGSEA. The sample holds a few counts of this clonotype.

The sequencing sample was made of central memory CD4+ T cells from blood. The chain joins TRBV29-1 to TRBJ2-3; D is unresolved. This TCR was sampled from a human donor in good health. DNA for the CDR3: TGCAGCGTTGAACAGGATACAGATACGCAGTATTTT. Its protein product is CSVEQDTDTQYF.